This T cell receptor beta chain comes out of a study of blood T cell repertoires in COVID-19. The germline CDR1 and CDR2 sequences are LNHDA and SQIVND (reference sequence). Trimming at V came to 7 bases and at J to 3 bases, leaving 6 bases not matched to a gene. The CDR3 has 15 amino acids. In the authors' methods: The authors estimated nucleated cell counts from reference gene primer amplification. Libraries were prepared by immunoSEQ multiplex PCR; TCRdb keeps only in-frame clonotypes and omits some of them. The V and J calls and clone size were taken over from that table, and D and trimming were inferred from the DNA. The table lists approximately 250,000 clones, approximately 87% of them singletons.

The chain combines TRBV19 with TRBJ1-5, with 10 bases that match TRBD1. The sequenced sample consisted of peripheral blood. This clonotype originated in a human donor in a cohort sampled during active COVID-19. CDR3: CASNRDRGHNQPQHF. The CDR3 nucleotides read TGTGCCAGTAACCGAGACAGGGGGCACAATCAGCCCCAGCATTTT.